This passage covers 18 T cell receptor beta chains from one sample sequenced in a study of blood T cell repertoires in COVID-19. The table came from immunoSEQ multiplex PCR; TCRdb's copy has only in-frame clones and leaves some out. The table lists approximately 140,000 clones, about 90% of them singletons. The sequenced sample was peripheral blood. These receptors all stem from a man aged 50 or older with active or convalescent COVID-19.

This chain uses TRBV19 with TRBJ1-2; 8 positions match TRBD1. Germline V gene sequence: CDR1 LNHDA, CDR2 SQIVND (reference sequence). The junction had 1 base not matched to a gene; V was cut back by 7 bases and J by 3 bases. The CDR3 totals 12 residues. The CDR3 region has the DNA TGTGCCAGTACGACAGGGGACTATGGCTACACCTTC. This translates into CASTTGDYGYTF.

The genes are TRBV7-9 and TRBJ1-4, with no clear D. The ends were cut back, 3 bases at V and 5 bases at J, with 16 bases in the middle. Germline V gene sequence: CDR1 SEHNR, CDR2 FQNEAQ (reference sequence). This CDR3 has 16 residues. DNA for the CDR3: TGTGCCAGCAGCTTGGGGATTGGACTTCGAAATGAAAAACTGTTTTTT. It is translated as CASSLGIGLRNEKLFF.

The CDR3 is CASRSGSSNQPQHF. CDR3 DNA: TGTGCCAGCAGAAGCGGGAGTAGCAATCAGCCCCAGCATTTT. The chain carries TRBV7-2 and TRBJ1-5; unclear D gene. V dropped 6 bases and J dropped 0 bases, with 9 bases sitting between them. Germline V gene data show CDR1 as SGHTA and CDR2 as FQGNSA. The CDR3 contains 14 residues.

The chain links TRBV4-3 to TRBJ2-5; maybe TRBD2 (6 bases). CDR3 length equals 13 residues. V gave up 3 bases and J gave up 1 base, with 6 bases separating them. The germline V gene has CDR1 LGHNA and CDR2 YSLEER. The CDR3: CASSQGLQETQYF. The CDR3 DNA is TGCGCCAGCAGCCAGGGACTCCAAGAGACCCAGTACTTC.

The CDR3 DNA follows: TGTGCCAGCAGTTACCGGGAGGGCCGGGGAGATACGCAGTATTTT. It yields the protein CASSYREGRGDTQYF. This chain joins TRBV6-6 and TRBJ2-3; 8 bases line up with TRBD2. With V trimmed by 2 bases and J by 5 bases, 6 bases remained unmatched. CDR1 and CDR2 from the germline V gene are MNHNY and SVGAGI (reference sequence). CDR3 length: 15 amino acids.

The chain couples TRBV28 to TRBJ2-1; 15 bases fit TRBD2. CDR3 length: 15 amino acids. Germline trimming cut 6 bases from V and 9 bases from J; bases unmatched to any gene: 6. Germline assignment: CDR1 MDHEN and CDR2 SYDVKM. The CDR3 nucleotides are TGTGCCAGCAGCTTGGGACTAGCGGGAGGCAGTGAGCAGTTCTTC. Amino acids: CASSLGLAGGSEQFF.

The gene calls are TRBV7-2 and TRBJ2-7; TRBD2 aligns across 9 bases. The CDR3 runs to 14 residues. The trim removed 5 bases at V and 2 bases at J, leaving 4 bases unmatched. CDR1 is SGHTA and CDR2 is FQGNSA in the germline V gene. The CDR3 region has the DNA TGTGCCAGCAGCCAGACTAGCGGTCCCTACGAGCAGTACTTC. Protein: CASSQTSGPYEQYF.

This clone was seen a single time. For the CDR3, the DNA is TGTGCCAGCAGCCCGAAGCGGGAGTGGAGCACCGGGGAGCTGTTTTTT. Amino acids: CASSPKREWSTGELFF. The rearrangement joins TRBV9 to TRBJ2-2, with 8 bases matching TRBD2. V lost 4 bases, J lost 4 bases, and 9 bases stayed unmatched. The CDR3 is 16 amino acids. Germline V gene lookup returns CDR1 SGDLS and CDR2 YYNGEE. The whole variable domain, remainder taken from reference TRBV9 and TRBJ2-2, is DSGVTQTPKHLITATGQRVTLRCSPRSGDLSVYWYQQSLDQGLQFLIQYYNGEERAKGNILERFSAQQFPDLHSELNLSSLELGDSALYFCASSPKREWSTGELFFGEGSRLTVL.

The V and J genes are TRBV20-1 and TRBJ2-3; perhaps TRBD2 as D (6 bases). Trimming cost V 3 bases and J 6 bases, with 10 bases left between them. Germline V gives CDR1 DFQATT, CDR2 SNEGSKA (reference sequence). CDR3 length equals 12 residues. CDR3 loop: CSASPGADTQYF. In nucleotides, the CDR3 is TGCAGTGCTAGTCCGGGAGCCGATACGCAGTATTTT.

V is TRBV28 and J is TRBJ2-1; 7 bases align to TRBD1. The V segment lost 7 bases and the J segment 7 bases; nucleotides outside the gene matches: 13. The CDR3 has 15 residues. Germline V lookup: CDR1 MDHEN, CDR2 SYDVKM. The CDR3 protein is CASIPILGGKNEQFF. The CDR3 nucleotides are TGTGCCAGCATACCAATCCTAGGGGGCAAGAATGAGCAGTTCTTC.

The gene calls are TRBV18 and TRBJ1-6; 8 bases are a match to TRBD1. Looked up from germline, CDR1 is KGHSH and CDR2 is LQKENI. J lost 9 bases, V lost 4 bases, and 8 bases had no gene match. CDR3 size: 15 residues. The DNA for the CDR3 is TGTGCCAGCTCACTATCGGACAGGGTTACTTCACCCCTCCACTTT. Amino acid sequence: CASSLSDRVTSPLHF.

In DNA form, the CDR3 reads TGTGCCAGCCGGCTACCGGGACAGGGAGGGGAGACCCAGTACTTC. Translation gives CASRLPGQGGETQYF. The chain recombines TRBV6-5 with TRBJ2-5, with 9 bases matching TRBD1. Germline values: CDR1 MNHEY, CDR2 SVGAGI. This CDR3 contains 15 residues. Unmatched junction bases numbered 12, after V lost 8 bases and J lost 5 bases.

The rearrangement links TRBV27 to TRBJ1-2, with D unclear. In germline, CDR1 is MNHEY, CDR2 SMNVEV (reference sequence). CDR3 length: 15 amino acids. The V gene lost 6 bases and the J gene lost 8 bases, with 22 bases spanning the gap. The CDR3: CASRSAGGSLRGYTF. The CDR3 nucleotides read TGTGCCAGCAGGTCCGCGGGAGGGAGCCTGAGAGGCTACACCTTC.

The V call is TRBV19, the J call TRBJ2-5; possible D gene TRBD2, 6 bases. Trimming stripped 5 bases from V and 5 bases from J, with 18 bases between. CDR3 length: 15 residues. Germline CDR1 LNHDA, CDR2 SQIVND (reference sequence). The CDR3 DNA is TGTGCCAGTAGTCCGGGGGAGGCTCCGGGGGAGACCCAGTACTTC. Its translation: CASSPGEAPGETQYF.

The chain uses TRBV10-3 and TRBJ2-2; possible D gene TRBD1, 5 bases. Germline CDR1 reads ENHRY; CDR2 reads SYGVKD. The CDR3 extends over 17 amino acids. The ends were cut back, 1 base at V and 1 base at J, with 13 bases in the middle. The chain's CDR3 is CAISEYGPGKNTGELFF. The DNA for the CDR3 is TGTGCCATCAGTGAGTATGGGCCAGGGAAGAACACCGGGGAGCTGTTTTTT.

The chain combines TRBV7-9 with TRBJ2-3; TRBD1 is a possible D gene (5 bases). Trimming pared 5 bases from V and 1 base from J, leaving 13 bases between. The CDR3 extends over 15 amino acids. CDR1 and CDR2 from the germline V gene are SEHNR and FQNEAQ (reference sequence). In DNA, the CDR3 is TGTGCCAGCAGCCCTCCAGGGTGGGGCACAGATACGCAGTATTTT. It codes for CASSPPGWGTDTQYF.

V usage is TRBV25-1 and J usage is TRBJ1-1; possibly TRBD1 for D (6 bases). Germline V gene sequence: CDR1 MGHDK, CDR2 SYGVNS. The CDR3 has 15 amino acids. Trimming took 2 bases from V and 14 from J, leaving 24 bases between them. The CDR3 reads CASSERNRAQNRYFF. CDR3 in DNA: TGTGCCAGCAGTGAACGGAACAGGGCCCAAAACCGATACTTCTTT.

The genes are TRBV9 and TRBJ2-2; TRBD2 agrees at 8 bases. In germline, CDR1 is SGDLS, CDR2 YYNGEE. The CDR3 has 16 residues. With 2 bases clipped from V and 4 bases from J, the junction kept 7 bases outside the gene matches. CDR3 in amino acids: CASSVRSGALTGELFF. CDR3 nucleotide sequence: TGTGCCAGCAGCGTGCGTAGCGGGGCTCTCACCGGGGAGCTGTTTTTT.